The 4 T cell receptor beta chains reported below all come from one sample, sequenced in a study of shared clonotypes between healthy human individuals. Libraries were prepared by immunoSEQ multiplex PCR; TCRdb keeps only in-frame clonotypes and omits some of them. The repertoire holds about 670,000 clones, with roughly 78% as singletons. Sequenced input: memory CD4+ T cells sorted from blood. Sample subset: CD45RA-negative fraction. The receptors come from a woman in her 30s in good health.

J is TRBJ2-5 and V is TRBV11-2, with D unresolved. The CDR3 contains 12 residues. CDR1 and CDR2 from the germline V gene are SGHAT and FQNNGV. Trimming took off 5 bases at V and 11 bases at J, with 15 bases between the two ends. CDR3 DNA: TGTGCCAGCAGCCCAGCTCGGCGGATTCAGTACTTC. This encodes CASSPARRIQYF.

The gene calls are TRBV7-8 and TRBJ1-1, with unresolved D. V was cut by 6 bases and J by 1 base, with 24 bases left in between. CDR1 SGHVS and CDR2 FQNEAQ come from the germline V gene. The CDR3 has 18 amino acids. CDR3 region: CASSRNSVQAAGNTEAFF. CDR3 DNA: TGTGCCAGCAGTCGGAATTCGGTTCAGGCAGCCGGGAACACTGAAGCTTTCTTT.

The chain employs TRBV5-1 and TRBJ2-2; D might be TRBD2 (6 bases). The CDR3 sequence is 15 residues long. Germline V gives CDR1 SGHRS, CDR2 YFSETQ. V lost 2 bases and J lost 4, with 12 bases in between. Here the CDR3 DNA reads TGCGCCAGCAGCTTAGAAGGAGGGGCCACCGGGGAGCTGTTTTTT. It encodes CASSLEGGATGELFF.

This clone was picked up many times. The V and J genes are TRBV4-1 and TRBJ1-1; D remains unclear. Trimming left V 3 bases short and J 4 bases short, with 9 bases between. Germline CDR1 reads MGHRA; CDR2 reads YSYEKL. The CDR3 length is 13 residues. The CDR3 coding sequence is TGCGCCAGCAGCCACAGTTCGGGCACTGAAGCTTTCTTT. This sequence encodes CASSHSSGTEAFF.